The 25 T cell receptor beta chains reported below all come from one sample, sequenced in a study of beta chain features in type 1 diabetes. Every isolated RNA sample was fully reverse transcribed, so sequencing captured expressed TCRB transcripts. Repertoires were generated with immunoSEQ multiplex PCR, while TCRdb's copy carries only in-frame clones and drops some. In the table there are 600,000 to 650,000 clones, about a sixth of which are singletons. The sequencing sample was made of naive CD4+ T cells from blood. All receptors come from a man between 18 and 35 years old in good health.

There are a few counts of this clone. This chain joins TRBV6-5 and TRBJ2-1; possible D gene TRBD1, 5 bases. The V and J ends lost 2 bases and 8 bases respectively, with 13 bases between them. Germline assignment: CDR1 MNHEY and CDR2 SVGAGI. The CDR3 is 14 amino acids. CDR3 DNA sequence: TGTGCCAGCAGTTACCCAGGGCTCGAGGATGAGCAGTTCTTC. Its protein is CASSYPGLEDEQFF.

This clone was observed a handful of times. The chain joins TRBV4-2 to TRBJ1-4, with TRBD1 as a possible D gene (6 bases). Trimming shortened V by 0 bases and J by 3 bases, and 14 bases separated the two germline ends. Germline V CDR1 and CDR2: LGHNA, YNFKEQ. The CDR3 is made up of 17 amino acids. The CDR3 bases are TGTGCCAGCAGCCAAGACGCGGGGGGCGCGGCTAATGAAAAACTGTTTTTT. It codes for CASSQDAGGAANEKLFF.

CDR3 loop: CASSSPGTGSNEKLFF. The DNA for the CDR3 is TGCGCCAGCAGCAGCCCCGGGACAGGGAGTAATGAAAAACTGTTTTTT. The rearrangement uses TRBV5-1 and TRBJ1-4; 9 nucleotides agree with TRBD1. The V and J ends lost 4 bases and 4 bases, in that order; junction bases with no gene match: 8. Germline-derived CDR1 and CDR2 are SGHRS and YFSETQ. This CDR3 is 16 amino acids long.

The rearrangement links TRBV7-8 to TRBJ2-4; the match to TRBD2 covers 7 bases. Germline trimming cut 3 bases from V and 2 bases from J; bases unmatched to any gene: 10. The CDR3 extends over 17 amino acids. The germline V gene encodes CDR1 SGHVS and CDR2 FQNEAQ. The CDR3 DNA reads TGTGCCAGCAGCTTTCGTGGAAACGGGGGGACCAAAAACATTCAGTACTTC. As protein: CASSFRGNGGTKNIQYF. The full variable domain, completed using reference TRBV7-8 and TRBJ2-4, is GAGVSQSPRYKVAKRGQDVALRCDPISGHVSLFWYQQALGQGPEFLTYFQNEAQLDKSGLPSDRFFAERPEGSVSTLKIQRTQQEDSAVYLCASSFRGNGGTKNIQYFGAGTRLSVL.

This chain uses TRBV7-2 with TRBJ2-3, with D tentatively TRBD1 or TRBD2 (5 bases each). The CDR3 loop spans 16 amino acids. The V end was cut by 2 bases, the J end by 0 bases, with 12 bases between. The germline CDR1 and CDR2 sequences are SGHTA and FQGNSA. The CDR3 coding sequence is TGTGCCAGCAGCTTATCGGGGCAGGGAAGCACAGATACGCAGTATTTT. This codes for CASSLSGQGSTDTQYF. The entire variable domain, with the rest obtained from reference TRBV7-2 and TRBJ2-3, is as follows: GAGVSQSPSNKVTEKGKDVELRCDPISGHTALYWYRQSLGQGLEFLIYFQGNSAPDKSGLPSDRFSAERTGGSVSTLTIQRTQQEDSAVYLCASSLSGQGSTDTQYFGPGTRLTVL.

This chain uses TRBV10-3 with TRBJ2-1; D is ambiguous. The CDR3 is made up of 12 amino acids. Germline V gene data show CDR1 as ENHRY and CDR2 as SYGVKD. V dropped 5 bases and J dropped 5 bases, with 7 bases sitting between them. The CDR3 region is CAISQPDNEQFF. The CDR3 coding sequence is TGTGCCATCAGTCAACCCGACAATGAGCAGTTCTTC.

This clone was detected a few times. CDR3 nucleotide sequence: TGCAGCGTGGGGTACAGGACAGGGAACACCGGGGAGCTGTTTTTT. As protein: CSVGYRTGNTGELFF. The V and J genes are TRBV29-1 and TRBJ2-2, with 7 bases that match TRBD1. This CDR3 contains 15 residues. Per germline, CDR1 SQVTM and CDR2 ANQGSEA. J gave up 1 base and V 6 bases, and 8 bases lay outside the gene matches.

The sample holds a few counts of this clone. This chain links TRBV5-1 with TRBJ2-5, with D perhaps matching TRBD1 or TRBD2 (5 bases each). The CDR3 sequence is 14 residues long. Trimming removed 6 bases from V and 0 bases from J, with 12 bases in between. Germline V CDR1 and CDR2: SGHRS, YFSETQ. CDR3 residues: CASTRGQYQETQYF. In DNA, the CDR3 is TGCGCCAGCACCCGGGGCCAGTACCAAGAGACCCAGTACTTC.

The chain is built from TRBV28 and TRBJ2-7; tentatively, D is TRBD1 (5 bases). Between the trimmed V and J ends, which lost 6 bases and 3 bases, there was a span of 12 bases. This CDR3 spans 13 amino acids. CDR1 is MDHEN and CDR2 is SYDVKM in the germline V gene. The CDR3 bases are TGTGCCAGCAGCCAGATCAGGGACTACGAGCAGTACTTC. This gives the protein CASSQIRDYEQYF.

This clone came up a few times. The chain uses TRBV6-1 and TRBJ1-3; 9 bases match TRBD1. Germline V gene data show CDR1 as MNHNS and CDR2 as SASEGT. The J segment lost 3 bases and the V segment lost 7 bases, leaving 4 bases of the junction unmatched. The CDR3 has 14 residues. The CDR3 is CASTGTGIGNTIYF. The CDR3 DNA reads as TGTGCCAGCACCGGGACAGGGATTGGAAACACCATATATTTT.

This clone turned up a few times. The chain couples TRBV6-1 to TRBJ1-1; D gene ambiguous. The CDR3 loop spans 9 amino acids. Germline V gene data show CDR1 as MNHNS and CDR2 as SASEGT. Trimming took 6 bases from V and 5 from J, leaving 1 base between them. CDR3 sequence (DNA): TGTGCCAGCAGGACTGAAGCTTTCTTT. It codes for CASRTEAFF.

This clone showed up just a few times. The V and J genes are TRBV29-1 and TRBJ2-3; 10 nucleotides align to TRBD2. The CDR3 runs 16 residues. V lost 1 base and J lost 2; bases outside the gene matches: 6. In germline, CDR1 is SQVTM, CDR2 ANQGSEA. The CDR3 region is CSVEGLLAGSTDTQYF. The CDR3 DNA follows: TGCAGCGTTGAAGGGTTACTAGCGGGGTCCACAGATACGCAGTATTTT.

The chain employs TRBV5-4 and TRBJ2-1; 7 bases are shared with TRBD1. Unmatched junction bases numbered 11, after V lost 5 bases and J lost 3 bases. The CDR3 loop spans 16 amino acids. CDR1 is SGHNT and CDR2 is YYREEE in the germline V gene (reference sequence). This CDR3 reads CASRSTRDSLYNEQFF. DNA of the CDR3: TGTGCCAGCAGATCAACCCGGGACAGTCTCTACAATGAGCAGTTCTTC. Complete variable domain (other parts from reference TRBV5-4 and TRBJ2-1): ETGVTQSPTHLIKTRGQQVTLRCSSQSGHNTVSWYQQALGQGPQFIFQYYREEENGRGNFPPRFSGLQFPNYSSELNVNALELDDSALYLCASRSTRDSLYNEQFFGPGTRLTVL.

V usage is TRBV28 and J usage is TRBJ2-7, with D possibly matching TRBD1 (6 bases). CDR3 size: 13 residues. The germline V gene encodes CDR1 MDHEN and CDR2 SYDVKM. Trimming took 5 bases from V and 6 from J, leaving 14 bases between them. CDR3 sequence reads: CASSVGHSGEQYF. The CDR3, as DNA: TGTGCCAGCAGTGTGGGACACTCCGGCGAGCAGTACTTC.

This clone has just a few counts. CDR3 nucleotides: TGTGCCAGCAGCTTGCCGGGTGGAAACACCATATATTTT. Amino acids: CASSLPGGNTIYF. This sequence joins TRBV7-2 and TRBJ1-3; D unresolved. Trimming took off 3 bases at V and 3 bases at J, with 6 bases between the two ends. The CDR3 loop spans 13 amino acids. Germline assignment: CDR1 SGHTA and CDR2 FQGNSA.

In this sample, this clone turned up a few times. Within the sample, other DNA sequences also encode this same CDR3. This rearrangement joins TRBV5-1 to TRBJ2-5; D possibly corresponds to TRBD1 (7 bases). Between the trimmed V and J ends, which lost 5 bases and 1 base, there was a span of 12 bases. CDR3 size: 14 residues. CDR1 is SGHRS, CDR2 YFSETQ, per germline. Here the CDR3 reads CASSRGTVQETQYF. The CDR3 nucleotides read TGCGCCAGCAGTCGCGGGACAGTCCAAGAGACCCAGTACTTC.

Points on this clone: At one end, the junction sequence differs from germline, possibly due to a read error. V usage is TRBV10-3 and J usage is TRBJ2-1; 10 bases are a match to TRBD2. Germline assignment: CDR1 ENHRY and CDR2 SYGVKD. CDR3 size: 14 residues. This CDR3 reads CASSLAGGTIGQFF. The CDR3 nucleotides are TGTGCCAGCAGTTTAGCGGGGGGTACAATAGGGCAGTTCTTC.

On this clone itself: A read error may explain this, as a much larger clone is one base away. The chain combines TRBV6-5 with TRBJ2-5; maybe TRBD2 (5 bases). The germline V gene encodes CDR1 MNHEY and CDR2 SVGAGI. The CDR3 contains 11 residues. DNA for the CDR3: TGTGCCATCAGTGGAGGCGAGACCCAGTACTTC. It encodes CAISGGETQYF.

The chain has TRBV29-1 and TRBJ1-3; no reliable D call. With 4 bases removed from V and 4 bases from J, the gap between germline ends came to 5 bases. CDR1 SQVTM and CDR2 ANQGSEA come from the germline V gene. The CDR3 spans 11 residues. The CDR3 DNA sequence: TGCAGCGTTGCACAGGGAAACACCATATATTTT. This gives the protein CSVAQGNTIYF.

In its sample, this clone was seen many times. The chain carries TRBV19 and TRBJ2-7; TRBD1 or TRBD2 may be the D gene (5 bases each). The CDR3 is 13 amino acids. The germline V and J ends were trimmed by 3 bases and 6 bases, with 12 bases remaining between them. In germline, CDR1 is LNHDA, CDR2 SQIVND (reference sequence). CDR3 coding DNA: TGTGCCAGTAGTATGGATTTGGGGACCGAGCAGTACTTC. It translates to CASSMDLGTEQYF. The full variable domain, rest sourced from reference TRBV19 and TRBJ2-7, is DGGITQSPKYLFRKEGQNVTLSCEQNLNHDAMYWYRQDPGQGLRLIYYSQIVNDFQKGDIAEGYSVSREKKESFPLTVTSAQKNPTAFYLCASSMDLGTEQYFGPGTRLTVT.

V is TRBV7-2 and J is TRBJ1-1; D is unresolved. This CDR3 has 12 residues. Trimming pared 3 bases from V and 2 bases from J, leaving 4 bases between. Germline CDR1 reads SGHTA; CDR2 reads FQGNSA. The CDR3 protein is CASSFYNTEAFF. The CDR3 bases are TGTGCCAGCAGCTTTTACAACACTGAAGCTTTCTTT.

This clone was detected only a few times. V gene TRBV7-8 combines with J gene TRBJ2-7; D gene uncertain. Germline assignment: CDR1 SGHVS and CDR2 FQNEAQ. CDR3 length: 12 residues. V dropped 2 bases and J dropped 4 bases, with 6 bases sitting between them. For the CDR3, the DNA is TGTGCCAGCAGCTTAATCAGTTACGAGCAGTACTTC. It specifies CASSLISYEQYF.

This clone was detected only a few times. V usage is TRBV9 and J usage is TRBJ1-5; D is unresolved. The CDR3 loop spans 13 amino acids. Germline values: CDR1 SGDLS, CDR2 YYNGEE. The V gene lost 5 bases and the J gene lost 0 bases, with 6 bases spanning the gap. This chain's CDR3 is CASSRYSNQPQHF. In nucleotides, the CDR3 is TGTGCCAGCAGTCGTTATAGCAATCAGCCCCAGCATTTT.

The J gene is TRBJ1-4, the V gene TRBV9; D not certain. The CDR3 sequence is 16 residues long. CDR1 is SGDLS and CDR2 is YYNGEE in the germline V gene. Trimming took 4 bases from V and 7 from J, leaving 20 bases between them. The CDR3 reads CASSLSLEVPGEKLFF. The CDR3 DNA sequence: TGTGCCAGCAGCCTAAGCCTCGAGGTGCCTGGTGAAAAACTGTTTTTT.

This clone was observed a few times. J is TRBJ2-3 and V is TRBV5-6; D may be TRBD2 (6 bases). Trimming removed 2 bases from V and 0 bases from J, with 13 bases in between. Germline CDR1 SGHDT, CDR2 YYEEEE. The CDR3 contains 16 residues. CDR3 in DNA: TGTGCCAGCAGCTTACCGGGACTGGCTAGCACAGATACGCAGTATTTT. Protein: CASSLPGLASTDTQYF.